A single sample is the source of the 32 T cell receptor beta chains below, sequenced in a study of T cells after yellow fever vaccination. From the 5' RACE reads, TCRdb called clonotypes with MiXCR, one entry per CDR3 protein. The sample holds 400,000 to 650,000 distinct CDR3 sequences; 21% are singletons and the top ten take about 15%. Material: PBMCs, obtained roughly 20 days after the first yellow fever vaccination. The receptors derive from a man aged 18 to 30 who received the YFV17D yellow fever vaccine.

This chain uses TRBV20-1 with TRBJ2-1; D may match TRBD1 or TRBD2 (5 bases each). The V end lost 3 bases, the J end lost 4 bases, and 10 bases lay between the germline ends. Germline loops: CDR1 DFQATT, CDR2 SNEGSKA (reference sequence). The length of the CDR3 is 13 residues. The CDR3 here is CSARGRAYNEQFF. The CDR3 bases are TGCAGTGCTAGGGGGCGGGCTTACAATGAGCAGTTCTTC.

This clonotype has more than one count but fewer than ten. CDR3 DNA: TGTGCCAGCAGCTTAATCGGGGGGGGAGAGACCCAGTACTTC. It translates to CASSLIGGGETQYF. The gene calls are TRBV7-2 and TRBJ2-5, with 8 positions matching TRBD2. Germline V gene lookup returns CDR1 SGHTA and CDR2 FQGNSA. The V segment lost 2 bases and the J segment 4 bases; nucleotides outside the gene matches: 3. The CDR3 is made up of 14 amino acids.

A few counts support this clonotype. This chain links TRBV20-1 with TRBJ1-1; D call uncertain. V was trimmed by 6 bases and J by 1 base, leaving 6 bases between them. Germline-derived CDR1 and CDR2 are DFQATT and SNEGSKA (reference sequence). This CDR3 contains 11 residues. The CDR3 DNA reads as TGCAGTGCACCCGAGAACACTGAAGCTTTCTTT. Residues: CSAPENTEAFF.

CDR3 sequence reads: CASSHGEGETQYF. In DNA form, the CDR3 reads TGCGCCAGCAGCCACGGGGAGGGAGAGACCCAGTACTTC. V usage is TRBV4-3 and J usage is TRBJ2-5, with 7 bases aligning to TRBD2. Looked up from germline, CDR1 is LGHNA and CDR2 is YSLEER. The ends lost 3 bases at V and 4 bases at J; junction bases unmatched: 2. The CDR3 has 13 amino acids.

As for this clonotype: The CDR3 does not close with the conserved phenylalanine or tryptophan, likely indicating a read error. The V gene is TRBV12-3 or TRBV12-4, the J gene TRBJ2-7, with 10 bases aligning to TRBD2. The CDR3 runs 17 residues. After removal of 5 bases from V and 0 bases from J, the junction contained 10 bases not matched to a gene. The CDR3 here is CASSPAQLAGFSYEQYS. CDR3 DNA sequence: TGTGCCAGCAGTCCCGCTCAACTAGCGGGGTTCTCCTACGAGCAGTACTCC.

The rearrangement joins TRBV5-6 to TRBJ2-2, with D perhaps TRBD2 (6 bases). V was pared by 3 bases and J by 8 bases, with 11 bases between. The CDR3 has 13 residues. Germline V gene lookup returns CDR1 SGHDT and CDR2 YYEEEE. The CDR3 region is CASSWLTSGELFF. In DNA form, the CDR3 reads TGTGCCAGCAGCTGGCTGACTAGTGGGGAGCTGTTTTTT.

The J gene is TRBJ2-7, the V gene TRBV7-3; weak D call: TRBD1 (6 bases). The CDR3 spans 13 residues. Trimming left V 1 base short and J 3 bases short, with 7 bases between. From germline, CDR1 is SGHTA and CDR2 FQGTGA. In DNA form, the CDR3 reads TGTGCCAGCAGCTTAATGGGACACTACGAGCAGTACTTC. This encodes CASSLMGHYEQYF. The full variable domain, with the rest looked up from reference TRBV7-3 and TRBJ2-7, is GAGVSQTPSNKVTEKGKYVELRCDPISGHTALYWYRQSLGQGPEFLIYFQGTGAADDSGLPNDRFFAVRPEGSVSTLKIQRTERGDSAVYLCASSLMGHYEQYFGPGTRLTVT.

This chain links TRBV5-1 with TRBJ2-5, with TRBD2 matching 9 bases. The ends lost 4 bases at V and 1 base at J; junction bases unmatched: 8. This CDR3 is built from 16 residues. Germline assignment: CDR1 SGHRS and CDR2 YFSETQ. CDR3 bases: TGCGCCAGCAGCCCCAGGGTAGCGGGGGCCCAAGAGACCCAGTACTTC. It encodes CASSPRVAGAQETQYF.

This clonotype came up a few times. This chain joins TRBV11-2 and TRBJ2-2; possibly TRBD2 for D (5 bases). V lost 5 bases and J lost 0, with 25 bases in between. The CDR3 is 20 residues long. Germline values: CDR1 SGHAT, CDR2 FQNNGV. CDR3: CASSRRRGLAPPPNTGELFF. The CDR3 nucleotides read TGTGCCAGCAGCCGTAGGAGAGGGCTAGCTCCACCACCGAACACCGGGGAGCTGTTTTTT.

The rearrangement uses TRBV7-2 and TRBJ1-5; D not certain. The CDR3 has 12 amino acids. V was pared by 8 bases and J by 4 bases, with 9 bases between. Germline CDR1 SGHTA, CDR2 FQGNSA. CDR3 DNA sequence: TGTGCCAGCTCAAACACGAATCAGCCCCAGCATTTT. Its protein is CASSNTNQPQHF.

The chain links TRBV30 to TRBJ1-6; no clear D. This CDR3 has 13 residues. Germline V gene data show CDR1 as GTSNPN and CDR2 as SVGIG (reference sequence). Trimming took off 0 bases at V and 12 bases at J, with 12 bases between the two ends. This CDR3 reads CAWSVQGGGPLHF. In DNA form, the CDR3 reads TGTGCCTGGAGTGTACAAGGAGGTGGACCCCTCCACTTT. Full variable domain (rest looked up from reference TRBV30 and TRBJ1-6): SQTIHQWPATLVQPVGSPLSLECTVEGTSNPNLYWYRQAAGRGLQLLFYSVGIGQISSEVPQNLSASRPQDRQFILSSKKLLLSDSGFYLCAWSVQGGGPLHFGNGTRLTVT.

This clonotype came up a few times. The V and J genes are TRBV7-2 and TRBJ1-1, with D tentatively TRBD1 (6 bases). The ends were cut back, 3 bases at V and 7 bases at J, with 12 bases in the middle. The length of the CDR3 is 13 residues. Looked up from germline, CDR1 is SGHTA and CDR2 is FQGNSA. In DNA, the CDR3 is TGTGCCAGCAGCTTGAGAGGACAGCTTGAAGCTTTCTTT. Residues: CASSLRGQLEAFF.

V gene TRBV28 combines with J gene TRBJ2-3, with 8 nucleotides matching TRBD2. This CDR3 comprises 15 residues. Germline values: CDR1 MDHEN, CDR2 SYDVKM. V shed 3 bases and J 13 bases; nucleotides not matched to a gene: 15. Here the CDR3 DNA reads TGTGCCAGCAGTTTGGGGGTAGTAGCGGGGCCAAAGGAGTATTTT. This encodes CASSLGVVAGPKEYF.

This clonotype was observed a few times. This chain connects TRBV6-1 to TRBJ1-4; 9 nucleotides align to TRBD1. The J segment lost 0 bases and the V segment lost 6 bases, leaving 8 bases of the junction unmatched. This CDR3 has 17 amino acids. Germline V gene sequence: CDR1 MNHNS, CDR2 SASEGT. CDR3 protein: CASSQQGARSTNEKLFF. The CDR3 DNA reads as TGTGCCAGCAGCCAACAGGGGGCCAGGTCAACTAATGAAAAACTGTTTTTT.

The chain carries TRBV12-3 or TRBV12-4 and TRBJ2-1, with unresolved D. The CDR3 is made up of 15 amino acids. Trimming took 5 bases from V and 0 from J, leaving 11 bases between them. The CDR3 protein is CASSPKQSSYNEQFF. For the CDR3, the DNA is TGTGCCAGCAGTCCGAAGCAGAGCTCCTACAATGAGCAGTTCTTC.

The J gene is TRBJ2-1, the V gene TRBV7-2; D is perhaps TRBD2 (5 bases). The germline V gene encodes CDR1 SGHTA and CDR2 FQGNSA. Trimming pared 6 bases from V and 2 bases from J, leaving 14 bases between. This CDR3 is built from 15 residues. The CDR3 region is CASRDSHGAYNEQFF. The DNA of the CDR3 is TGTGCCAGCAGGGACTCCCACGGGGCCTACAATGAGCAGTTCTTC. The full variable domain, completed using reference TRBV7-2 and TRBJ2-1, is GAGVSQSPSNKVTEKGKDVELRCDPISGHTALYWYRQSLGQGLEFLIYFQGNSAPDKSGLPSDRFSAERTGGSVSTLTIQRTQQEDSAVYLCASRDSHGAYNEQFFGPGTRLTVL.

This clonotype was observed a handful of times. The rearrangement joins TRBV12-3 or TRBV12-4 to TRBJ2-5; 14 nucleotides align to TRBD2. The CDR3 loop spans 15 amino acids. Losses at the gene ends were 6 bases for V and 7 bases for J; bases not matched to a gene: 7. This CDR3 is CASRKTSGGAGTQYF. CDR3 nucleotides: TGTGCCAGCAGGAAGACTAGCGGGGGGGCAGGGACCCAGTACTTC.

This clonotype came up a few times. This chain links TRBV20-1 with TRBJ2-1; D is uncertain. This CDR3 has 14 amino acids. The V end lost 6 bases, the J end lost 3 bases, and 15 bases lay between the germline ends. Germline CDR1 is DFQATT and CDR2 is SNEGSKA (reference sequence). The CDR3 DNA is TGCAGTGCCCCACTTGAGCCGGACTACAATGAGCAGTTCTTC. This codes for CSAPLEPDYNEQFF.

The gene calls are TRBV4-3 and TRBJ1-1; D gene uncertain. CDR1 is LGHNA, CDR2 YSLEER, per germline. This CDR3 is 13 amino acids long. The V and J ends lost 0 bases and 6 bases respectively, with 8 bases between them. The CDR3: CASSQDFVAEAFF. The CDR3 DNA is TGCGCCAGCAGCCAAGATTTCGTCGCTGAAGCTTTCTTT.

The chain couples TRBV12-3 or TRBV12-4 to TRBJ2-7; tentative D call: TRBD2 (5 bases). Trimming stripped 1 base from V and 3 bases from J, with 13 bases between. The length of the CDR3 is 15 residues. CDR3 sequence: CASSLGGLRGYEQYF. Here the CDR3 DNA reads TGTGCCAGCAGTTTAGGCGGACTTCGAGGCTACGAGCAGTACTTC.

The chain has TRBV6-1 and TRBJ1-1; 9 nucleotides align to TRBD1. CDR1 MNHNS and CDR2 SASEGT come from the germline V gene. J was trimmed by 0 bases and V by 6 bases; bases with no gene match: 5. The CDR3 runs 15 residues. This chain's CDR3 is CASSGTGRVNTEAFF. The CDR3 nucleotides read TGTGCCAGCAGCGGGACAGGGAGAGTGAACACTGAAGCTTTCTTT.

The rearrangement joins TRBV27 to TRBJ1-2, with D tentatively TRBD1 (6 bases). Germline CDR1 MNHEY, CDR2 SMNVEV (reference sequence). V was shortened by 5 bases and J by 6 bases, with 19 bases between the two germline ends. The CDR3 has 15 amino acids. This CDR3 is CASSINFPGADGYTF. In DNA form, the CDR3 reads TGTGCCAGCAGTATTAATTTTCCGGGGGCGGATGGCTACACCTTC.

The chain couples TRBV5-1 to TRBJ1-1; possible D gene TRBD1, 5 bases. The CDR3 totals 15 residues. CDR1 and CDR2 (germline): SGHRS, YFSETQ. The V gene lost 0 bases and the J gene lost 1 base, with 10 bases spanning the gap. CDR3 region: CASSLDGQGNTEAFF. The CDR3 DNA sequence: TGCGCCAGCAGCTTGGATGGGCAGGGGAACACTGAAGCTTTCTTT. The full variable domain, in which reference TRBV5-1 and TRBJ1-1 provide the parts outside the CDR3, is KAGVTQTPRYLIKTRGQQVTLSCSPISGHRSVSWYQQTPGQGLQFLFEYFSETQRNKGNFPGRFSGRQFSNSRSEMNVSTLELGDSALYLCASSLDGQGNTEAFFGQGTRLTVV.

In its sample, this clonotype was seen many times. The V gene is TRBV29-1, the J gene TRBJ2-1, with 9 bases identical to TRBD2. V was clipped by 6 bases and J by 4 bases; unmatched bases: 4. The CDR3 loop spans 13 amino acids. In germline, CDR1 is SQVTM, CDR2 ANQGSEA. CDR3 residues: CSVIAGAYNEQFF. CDR3 in DNA: TGCAGCGTCATAGCGGGGGCGTACAATGAGCAGTTCTTC.

The chain employs TRBV7-2 and TRBJ2-7; 12 bases map to TRBD2. The trim removed 5 bases at V and 2 bases at J, leaving 4 bases unmatched. The germline V gene has CDR1 SGHTA and CDR2 FQGNSA. The CDR3 contains 15 residues. The CDR3 nucleotides read TGTGCCAGCAGCCGAGGACTAGCGGGGCCCTACGAGCAGTACGTC. Encoded protein: CASSRGLAGPYEQYV.

This clonotype was found a few times. The V call is TRBV12-3 or TRBV12-4, the J call TRBJ2-5; TRBD2 matches 8 bases. V lost 6 bases and J lost 4; bases outside the gene matches: 7. This CDR3 is built from 14 residues. The CDR3 coding sequence is TGTGCCAGCAGCCGGGCGGGGGGCAGAGAGACCCAGTACTTC. Translation: CASSRAGGRETQYF.

The V gene is TRBV19, the J gene TRBJ2-3; 7 nucleotides agree with TRBD1. Germline V CDR1 and CDR2: LNHDA, SQIVND (reference sequence). This CDR3 is built from 15 residues. V dropped 6 bases and J dropped 2; count of bases not matched to a gene: 8. This CDR3 is CASRAGTVHTDTQYF. The CDR3 DNA reads TGTGCCAGTAGGGCCGGGACAGTCCACACAGATACGCAGTATTTT.

The gene calls are TRBV20-1 and TRBJ2-1; no clear D gene. Germline loops: CDR1 DFQATT, CDR2 SNEGSKA (reference sequence). Trimming took off 4 bases at V and 0 bases at J, with 10 bases between the two ends. The CDR3 contains 14 residues. The CDR3 loop is CSAMTRSSYNEQFF. The CDR3 DNA is TGCAGTGCTATGACTCGGAGCTCCTACAATGAGCAGTTCTTC.

This sequence joins TRBV7-2 and TRBJ2-2, with 9 bases lining up with TRBD1. The CDR3 sequence is 12 residues long. Germline V gene sequence: CDR1 SGHTA, CDR2 FQGNSA. Trimming at V came to 5 bases and at J to 15 bases, leaving 7 bases not matched to a gene. This chain's CDR3 is CASSPDRGTLFF. For the CDR3, the DNA is TGTGCCAGCAGCCCTGACAGGGGGACGTTGTTTTTT. Full variable domain (missing parts from reference TRBV7-2 and TRBJ2-2): GAGVSQSPSNKVTEKGKDVELRCDPISGHTALYWYRQSLGQGLEFLIYFQGNSAPDKSGLPSDRFSAERTGGSVSTLTIQRTQQEDSAVYLCASSPDRGTLFFGEGSRLTVL.

The table lists this clonotype with a few counts. The chain combines TRBV6-1 with TRBJ1-3; D is unresolved. Trimming stripped 6 bases from V and 0 bases from J, with 9 bases between. Germline loops: CDR1 MNHNS, CDR2 SASEGT. The CDR3 spans 14 residues. The CDR3 coding sequence is TGTGCCAGCAGCGGAGGAACCTCTGGAAACACCATATATTTT. Amino acids: CASSGGTSGNTIYF.

This clonotype was seen a handful of times. The chain has TRBV4-3 and TRBJ2-3; the D gene is possibly TRBD1 (5 bases). Trimming shortened V by 0 bases and J by 6 bases, and 16 bases separated the two germline ends. CDR3 length: 16 residues. Looked up from germline, CDR1 is LGHNA and CDR2 is YSLEER. In DNA, the CDR3 is TGCGCCAGCAGCCAAGATGTTAGGGGATTGGGCGATACGCAGTATTTT. Its protein is CASSQDVRGLGDTQYF.

The CDR3 spells CSARWQGPGNTIYF. CDR3 nucleotides: TGCAGTGCTAGGTGGCAGGGTCCTGGAAACACCATATATTTT. The chain uses TRBV20-1 and TRBJ1-3; TRBD1 might be the D (5 bases). This CDR3 is built from 14 residues. Germline values: CDR1 DFQATT, CDR2 SNEGSKA (reference sequence). With 3 bases removed from V and 2 bases from J, the gap between germline ends came to 11 bases.